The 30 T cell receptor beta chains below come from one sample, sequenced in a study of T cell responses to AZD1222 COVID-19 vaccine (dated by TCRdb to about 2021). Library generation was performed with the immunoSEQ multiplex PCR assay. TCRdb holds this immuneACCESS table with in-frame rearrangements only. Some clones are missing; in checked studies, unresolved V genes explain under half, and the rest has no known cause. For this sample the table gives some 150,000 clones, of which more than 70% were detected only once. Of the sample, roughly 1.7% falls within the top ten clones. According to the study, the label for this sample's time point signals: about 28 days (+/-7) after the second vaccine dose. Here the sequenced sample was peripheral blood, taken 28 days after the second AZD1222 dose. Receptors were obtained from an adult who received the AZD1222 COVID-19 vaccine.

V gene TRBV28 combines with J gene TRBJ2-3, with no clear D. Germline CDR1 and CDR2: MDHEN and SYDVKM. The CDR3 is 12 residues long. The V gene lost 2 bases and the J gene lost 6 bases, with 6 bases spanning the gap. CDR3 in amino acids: CASSLRWDTQYF. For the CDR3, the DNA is TGTGCCAGCAGTTTAAGGTGGGATACGCAGTATTTT.

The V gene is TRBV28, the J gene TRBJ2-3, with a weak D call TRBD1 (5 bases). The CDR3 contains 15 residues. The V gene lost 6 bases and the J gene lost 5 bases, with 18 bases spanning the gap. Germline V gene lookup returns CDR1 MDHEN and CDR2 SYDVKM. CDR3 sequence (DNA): TGTGCCAGCAGACGTTACTCCCCAACAGGAGATACGCAGTATTTT. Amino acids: CASRRYSPTGDTQYF.

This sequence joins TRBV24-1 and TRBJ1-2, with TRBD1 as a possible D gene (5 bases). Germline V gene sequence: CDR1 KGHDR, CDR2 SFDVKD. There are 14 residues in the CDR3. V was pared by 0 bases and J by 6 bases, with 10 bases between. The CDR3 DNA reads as TGTGCCACCAGTGATTTGTCAGGGAGGGATGGCTACACCTTC. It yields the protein CATSDLSGRDGYTF.

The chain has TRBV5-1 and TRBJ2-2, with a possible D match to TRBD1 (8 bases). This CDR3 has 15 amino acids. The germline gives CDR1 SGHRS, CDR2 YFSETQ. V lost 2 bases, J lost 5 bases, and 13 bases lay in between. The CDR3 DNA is TGCGCCAGCAGCTTTGGACAGGGAGGGACCGGGGAGCTGTTTTTT. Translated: CASSFGQGGTGELFF.

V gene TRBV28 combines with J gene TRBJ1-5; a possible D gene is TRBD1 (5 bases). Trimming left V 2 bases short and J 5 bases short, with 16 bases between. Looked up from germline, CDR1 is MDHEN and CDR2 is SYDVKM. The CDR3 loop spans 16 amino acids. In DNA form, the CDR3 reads TGTGCCAGCAGTTTACTGGGGCAGAGGGTGGATCAGCCCCAGCATTTT. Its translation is CASSLLGQRVDQPQHF.

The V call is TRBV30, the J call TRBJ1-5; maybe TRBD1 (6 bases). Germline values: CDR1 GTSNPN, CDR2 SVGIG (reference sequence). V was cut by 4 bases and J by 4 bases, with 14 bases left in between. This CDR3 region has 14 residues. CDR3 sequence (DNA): TGTGCCTGGAATACCGGGACACTTAATCAGCCCCAGCATTTT. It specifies CAWNTGTLNQPQHF.

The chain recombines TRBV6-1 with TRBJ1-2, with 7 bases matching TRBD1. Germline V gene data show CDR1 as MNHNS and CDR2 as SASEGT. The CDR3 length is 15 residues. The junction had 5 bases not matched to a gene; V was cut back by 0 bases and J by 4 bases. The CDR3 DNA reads TGTGCCAGCAGTGAAGCTACAGGGGAGGGCTATGGCTACACCTTC. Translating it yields CASSEATGEGYGYTF.

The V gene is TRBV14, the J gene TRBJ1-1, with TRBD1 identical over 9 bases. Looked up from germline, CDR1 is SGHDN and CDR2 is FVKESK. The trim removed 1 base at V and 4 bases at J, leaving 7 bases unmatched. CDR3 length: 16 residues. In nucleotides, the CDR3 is TGTGCCAGCAGCCAAGGGGACAGGGCCCTCAGCACTGAAGCTTTCTTT. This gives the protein CASSQGDRALSTEAFF.

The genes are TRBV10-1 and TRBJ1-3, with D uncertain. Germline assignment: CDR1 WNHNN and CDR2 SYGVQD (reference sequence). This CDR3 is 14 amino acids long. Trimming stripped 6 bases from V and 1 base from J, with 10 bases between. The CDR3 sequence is CASSDGSSGNTIYF. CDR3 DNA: TGCGCCAGCAGCGATGGGAGTTCTGGAAACACCATATATTTT.

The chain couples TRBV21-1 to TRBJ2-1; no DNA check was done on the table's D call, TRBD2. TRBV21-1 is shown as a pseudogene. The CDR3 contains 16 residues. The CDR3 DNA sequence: TGTGCCAGCAGCAGTCACGGAATCGGGGGGTACAATGAGCAGTTCTTC. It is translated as CASSSHGIGGYNEQFF.

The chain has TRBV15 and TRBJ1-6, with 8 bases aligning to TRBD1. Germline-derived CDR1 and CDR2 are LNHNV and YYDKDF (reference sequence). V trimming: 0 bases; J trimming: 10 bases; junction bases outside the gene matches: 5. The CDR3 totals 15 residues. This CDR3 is CATSRDRGLESPLHF. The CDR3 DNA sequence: TGTGCCACCAGCAGAGACAGGGGGCTAGAATCACCCCTCCACTTT.

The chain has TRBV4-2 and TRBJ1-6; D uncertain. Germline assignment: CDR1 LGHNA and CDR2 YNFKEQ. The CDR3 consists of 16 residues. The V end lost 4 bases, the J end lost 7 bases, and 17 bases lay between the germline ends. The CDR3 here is CASSLSSVFGNSPLHF. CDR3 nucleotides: TGTGCCAGCAGCCTCTCTTCGGTATTCGGAAATTCACCCCTCCACTTT.

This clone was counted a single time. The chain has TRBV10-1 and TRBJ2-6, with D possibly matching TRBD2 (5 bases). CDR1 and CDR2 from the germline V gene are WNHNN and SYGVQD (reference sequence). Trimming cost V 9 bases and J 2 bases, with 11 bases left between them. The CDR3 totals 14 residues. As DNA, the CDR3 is TGCGCCAGATGTCGGGGTCCTGGGGCCAACGTCCTGACTTTC. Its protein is CARCRGPGANVLTF.

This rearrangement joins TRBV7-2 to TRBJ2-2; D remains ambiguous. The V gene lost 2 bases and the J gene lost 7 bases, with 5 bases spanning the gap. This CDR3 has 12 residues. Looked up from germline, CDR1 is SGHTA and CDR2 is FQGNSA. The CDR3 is CASSLRVGELFF. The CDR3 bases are TGTGCCAGCAGCTTAAGGGTCGGGGAGCTGTTTTTT.

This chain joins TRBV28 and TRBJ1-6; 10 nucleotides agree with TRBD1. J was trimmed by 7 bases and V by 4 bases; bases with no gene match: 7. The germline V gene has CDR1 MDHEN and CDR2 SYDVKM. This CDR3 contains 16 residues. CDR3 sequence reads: CASSSPGQGLNSPLHF. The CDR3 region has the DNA TGTGCCAGCAGTTCGCCGGGACAGGGGTTGAATTCACCCCTCCACTTT.

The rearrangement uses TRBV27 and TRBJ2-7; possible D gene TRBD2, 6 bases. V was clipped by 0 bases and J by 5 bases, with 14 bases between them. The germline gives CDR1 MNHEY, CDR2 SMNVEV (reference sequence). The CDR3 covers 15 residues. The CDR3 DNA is TGTGCCAGCAGTTTATCGGAGGGGCTAGGTCACGAGCAGTACTTC. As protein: CASSLSEGLGHEQYF.

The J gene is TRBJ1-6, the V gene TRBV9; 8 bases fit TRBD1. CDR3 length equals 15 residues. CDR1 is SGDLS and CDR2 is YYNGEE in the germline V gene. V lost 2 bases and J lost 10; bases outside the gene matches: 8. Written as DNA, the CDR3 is TGTGCCAGCAGCGTCGGTTCAGGGGGCCTGTCACCCCTCCACTTT. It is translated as CASSVGSGGLSPLHF. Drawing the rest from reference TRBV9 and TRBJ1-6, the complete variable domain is DSGVTQTPKHLITATGQRVTLRCSPRSGDLSVYWYQQSLDQGLQFLIQYYNGEERAKGNILERFSAQQFPDLHSELNLSSLELGDSALYFCASSVGSGGLSPLHFGNGTRLTVT.

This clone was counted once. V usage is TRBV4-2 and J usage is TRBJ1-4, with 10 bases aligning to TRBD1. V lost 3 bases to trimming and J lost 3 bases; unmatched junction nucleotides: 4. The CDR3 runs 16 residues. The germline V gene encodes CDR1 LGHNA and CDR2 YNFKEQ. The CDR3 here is CASSHGTGVANEKLFF. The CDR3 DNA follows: TGTGCCAGCAGCCACGGGACAGGGGTAGCTAATGAAAAACTGTTTTTT.

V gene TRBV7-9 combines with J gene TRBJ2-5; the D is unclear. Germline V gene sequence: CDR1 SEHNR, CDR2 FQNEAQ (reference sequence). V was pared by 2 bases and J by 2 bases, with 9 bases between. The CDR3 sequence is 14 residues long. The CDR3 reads CASSLTEEQETQYF. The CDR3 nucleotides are TGTGCCAGCAGCTTAACAGAAGAACAAGAGACCCAGTACTTC.

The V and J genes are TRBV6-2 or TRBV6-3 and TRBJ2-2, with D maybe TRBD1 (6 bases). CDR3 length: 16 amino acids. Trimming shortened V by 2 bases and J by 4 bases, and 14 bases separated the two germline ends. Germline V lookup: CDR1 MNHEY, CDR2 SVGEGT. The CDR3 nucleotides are TGTGCCAGCAGTTACGACAGGACCCCGGGCACCGGGGAGCTGTTTTTT. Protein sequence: CASSYDRTPGTGELFF.

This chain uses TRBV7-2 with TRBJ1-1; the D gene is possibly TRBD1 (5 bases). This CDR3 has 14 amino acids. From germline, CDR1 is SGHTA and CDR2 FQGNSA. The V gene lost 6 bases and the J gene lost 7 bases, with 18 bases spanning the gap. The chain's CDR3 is CASRLWGGKGEAFF. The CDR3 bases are TGTGCCAGCAGACTTTGGGGGGGGAAGGGTGAAGCTTTCTTT. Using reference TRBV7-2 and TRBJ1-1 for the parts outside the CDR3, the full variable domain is GAGVSQSPSNKVTEKGKDVELRCDPISGHTALYWYRQSLGQGLEFLIYFQGNSAPDKSGLPSDRFSAERTGGSVSTLTIQRTQQEDSAVYLCASRLWGGKGEAFFGQGTRLTVV.

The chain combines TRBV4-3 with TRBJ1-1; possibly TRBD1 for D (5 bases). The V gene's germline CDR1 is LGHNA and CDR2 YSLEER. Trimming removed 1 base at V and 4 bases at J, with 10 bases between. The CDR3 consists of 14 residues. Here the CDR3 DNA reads TGCGCCAGCAGCCAAGGGGAGGGGCTCACTGAAGCTTTCTTT. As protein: CASSQGEGLTEAFF.

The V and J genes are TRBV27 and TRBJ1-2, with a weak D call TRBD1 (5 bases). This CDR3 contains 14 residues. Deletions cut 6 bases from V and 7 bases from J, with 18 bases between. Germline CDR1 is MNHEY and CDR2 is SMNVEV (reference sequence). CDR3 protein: CASRQAGPHLGYTF. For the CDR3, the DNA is TGTGCCAGCAGACAGGCCGGACCCCACCTTGGCTACACCTTC.

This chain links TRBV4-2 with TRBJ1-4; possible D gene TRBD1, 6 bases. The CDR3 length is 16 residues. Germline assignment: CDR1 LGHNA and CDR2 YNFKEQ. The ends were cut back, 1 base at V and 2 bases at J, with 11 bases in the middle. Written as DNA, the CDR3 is TGTGCCAGCAGCCAAGGGCCAACAGGGACTAATGAAAAACTGTTTTTT. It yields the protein CASSQGPTGTNEKLFF.

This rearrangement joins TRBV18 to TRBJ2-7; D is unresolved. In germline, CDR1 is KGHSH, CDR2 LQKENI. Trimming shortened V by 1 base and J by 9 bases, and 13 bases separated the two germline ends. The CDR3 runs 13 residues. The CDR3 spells CASSPQGPPGQYF. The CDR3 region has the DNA TGTGCCAGCTCACCACAAGGCCCCCCGGGGCAGTACTTC.

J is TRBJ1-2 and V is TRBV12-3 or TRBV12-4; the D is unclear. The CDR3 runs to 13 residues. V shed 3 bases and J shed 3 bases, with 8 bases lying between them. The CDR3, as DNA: TGTGCCAGCAGTTTGCGGGAAGACTATGGCTACACCTTC. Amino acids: CASSLREDYGYTF.

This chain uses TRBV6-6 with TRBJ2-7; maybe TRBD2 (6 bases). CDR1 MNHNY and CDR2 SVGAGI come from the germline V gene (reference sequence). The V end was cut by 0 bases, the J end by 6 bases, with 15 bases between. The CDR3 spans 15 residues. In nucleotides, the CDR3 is TGTGCCAGCAGTTACTCCGGGACCTCCGGGGGCGAGCAGTACTTC. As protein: CASSYSGTSGGEQYF.

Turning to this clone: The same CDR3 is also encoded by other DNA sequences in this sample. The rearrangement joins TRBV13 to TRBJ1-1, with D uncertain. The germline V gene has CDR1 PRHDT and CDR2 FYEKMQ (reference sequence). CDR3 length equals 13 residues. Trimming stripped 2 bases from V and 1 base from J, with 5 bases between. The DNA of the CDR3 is TGTGCCAGCAGCTTATGGGGGAACACTGAAGCTTTCTTT. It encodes CASSLWGNTEAFF.

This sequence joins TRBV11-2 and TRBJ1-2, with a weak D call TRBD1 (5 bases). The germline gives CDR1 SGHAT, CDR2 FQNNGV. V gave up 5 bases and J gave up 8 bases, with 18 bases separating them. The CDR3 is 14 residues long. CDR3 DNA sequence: TGTGCCAGCAGCCCCTGGGGCAGCCCGTCCGGCTACACCTTC. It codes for CASSPWGSPSGYTF.

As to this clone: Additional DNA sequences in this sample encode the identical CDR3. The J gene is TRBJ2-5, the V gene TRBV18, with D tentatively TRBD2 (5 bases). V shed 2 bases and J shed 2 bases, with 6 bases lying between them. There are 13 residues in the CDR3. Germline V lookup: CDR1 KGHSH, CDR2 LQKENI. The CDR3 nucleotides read TGTGCCAGCTCACCAACGGGGCAAGAGACCCAGTACTTC. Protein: CASSPTGQETQYF.